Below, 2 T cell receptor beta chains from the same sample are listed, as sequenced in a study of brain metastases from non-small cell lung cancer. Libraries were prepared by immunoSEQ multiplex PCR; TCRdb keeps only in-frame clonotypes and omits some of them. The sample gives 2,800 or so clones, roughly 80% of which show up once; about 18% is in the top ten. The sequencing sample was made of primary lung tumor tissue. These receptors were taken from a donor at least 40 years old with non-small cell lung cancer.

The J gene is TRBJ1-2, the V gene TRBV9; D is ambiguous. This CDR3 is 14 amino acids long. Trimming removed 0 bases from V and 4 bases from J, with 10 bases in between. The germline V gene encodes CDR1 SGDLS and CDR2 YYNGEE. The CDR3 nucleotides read TGTGCCAGCAGCGTAGATGGGCACATCTATGGCTACACCTTC. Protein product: CASSVDGHIYGYTF.

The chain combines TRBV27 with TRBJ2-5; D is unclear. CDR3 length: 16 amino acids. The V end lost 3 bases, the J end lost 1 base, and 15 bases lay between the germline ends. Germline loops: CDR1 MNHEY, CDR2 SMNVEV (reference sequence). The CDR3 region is CASSFSWADSQETQYF. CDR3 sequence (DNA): TGTGCCAGCAGTTTTTCCTGGGCAGATTCCCAAGAGACCCAGTACTTC.